The entry below gives a single T cell receptor beta chain sequence along with its context. The patients sequenced had a carbamazepine-induced Stevens-Johnson syndrome or toxic epidermal necrolysis reaction. The sample comes from a study of T cells in severe cutaneous drug reactions. The iRepertoire multiplex PCR system with TCR subtype-specific primers built both bulk and single-cell libraries. TCRdb re-called the multiplex PCR reads and catalogs CDR3 proteins one per entry, DNA excluded. Its clone listing holds tens of thousands of distinct CDR3 sequences. The receptor's source is a human donor with toxic epidermal necrolysis, a severe cutaneous drug reaction. The material sequenced was PBMCs.

CDR3 region: CASSQGPPGAEAFF. This chain uses TRBV10-1 with TRBJ1-1; the D call of TRBD1 rests on TCRdb alone, since no DNA is present to check it. Per germline, CDR1 WNHNN and CDR2 SYGVQD (reference sequence). The CDR3 covers 14 residues.